This entry features one T cell receptor beta chain sequence. Its antigen remains unknown. One end of the junction fails to match germline, which may point to a read error. A sample-barcoded 5' primer and a J-beta primer mix were used in a second PCR of roughly 6 to 11 cycles. TCRdb reprocessed the 5' RACE reads with MiXCR, giving one entry per CDR3 protein. This repertoire shows hundreds of thousands of distinct CDR3 sequences, approximately 39% found once; its top ten account for 20%. The germline gives CDR1 SGHAT, CDR2 FQDESV (reference sequence). The length of the CDR3 is 17 residues. The record originates from a study of blood T cells in healthy people across ages. As for the study in general: Template switching retrieved approximately one barcoded beta molecule for each two T cells.

General study points: TCR beta diversity correlated strongly with naive T cell percentage. With age, beta diversity per million T cells declined roughly linearly, significantly by 40.

The sample taken for sequencing was blood. This TCR came from a woman aged 55-69 years in good health. The chain combines TRBV11-1 with TRBJ2-3; 9 bases line up with TRBD2. The DNA of the CDR3 is TGTGCCAGCGGCTTACAAGCGGGAGGAGTAAACACAGATACGCAGTATTTT. It encodes CASGLQAGGVNTDTQYF.